The clone carrying this T cell receptor (beta chain) was counted a few times. Antigen unknown. Sequence at one end of the junction differs from germline and may be a read error. This entry belongs to a study of response to subunit inactivated influenza vaccine. General study points: It was suggested by the authors that few new T cells are recruited by each seasonal influenza vaccination.

The CDR3 is 14 amino acids. Using its own MiXCR run on the RT-PCR reads, TCRdb lists one record per CDR3 protein. Of 200,000 to 250,000 distinct CDR3 sequences listed, less than 15% were seen once; the top ten hold 7.5% to 10%. The chain links TRBV12-3 or TRBV12-4 to TRBJ2-3; D is possibly TRBD2 (6 bases). This TCR came from a man aged 50 to 59 who received an inactivated influenza vaccine. Material: non-naive T cells sorted from PBMCs, obtained around 15 days before vaccination. The CDR3 region has the DNA TGTGCCAGCAATTTAGGAGGGCTCGCGGCTGAGCAGTATTTT. Amino acid sequence: CASNLGGLAAEQYF.